The sequence of this T cell receptor beta chain was determined in a study of PD-L1 blockade in urothelial cancer. About the research overall: Male sex and bladder-origin urothelial cancer were recorded for about 90% of the 29 patients.

Sampling of each patient yielded between 1 and 8 specimens, collected pretreatment and on-treatment. Libraries were prepared by immunoSEQ multiplex PCR; TCRdb keeps only in-frame clonotypes and omits some of them. The data show tens of thousands of clones, approximately 75% seen once. This CDR3 is 15 amino acids long. V trimming: 3 bases; J trimming: 7 bases; junction bases outside the gene matches: 7. Germline V gene lookup returns CDR1 LNHNV and CDR2 YYDKDF (reference sequence). The clonotype originates from a man aged 65 to 85 with urothelial cancer. This sequence joins TRBV15 and TRBJ2-2, with 8 positions matching TRBD1. The starting material was PBMCs, obtained around atezolizumab (anti-PD-L1) treatment. CDR3 in DNA: TGTGCCACCAGCAGGACAGGGGAAGTTTACGGGGAGCTGTTTTTT. Its protein product is CATSRTGEVYGELFF. Based on the CDR3 plus reference TRBV15 and TRBJ2-2, the full variable domain is DAMVIQNPRYQVTQFGKPVTLSCSQTLNHNVMYWYQQKSSQAPKLLFHYYDKDFNNEADTPDNFQSRRPNTSFCFLDIRSPGLGDTAMYLCATSRTGEVYGELFFGEGSRLTVL.